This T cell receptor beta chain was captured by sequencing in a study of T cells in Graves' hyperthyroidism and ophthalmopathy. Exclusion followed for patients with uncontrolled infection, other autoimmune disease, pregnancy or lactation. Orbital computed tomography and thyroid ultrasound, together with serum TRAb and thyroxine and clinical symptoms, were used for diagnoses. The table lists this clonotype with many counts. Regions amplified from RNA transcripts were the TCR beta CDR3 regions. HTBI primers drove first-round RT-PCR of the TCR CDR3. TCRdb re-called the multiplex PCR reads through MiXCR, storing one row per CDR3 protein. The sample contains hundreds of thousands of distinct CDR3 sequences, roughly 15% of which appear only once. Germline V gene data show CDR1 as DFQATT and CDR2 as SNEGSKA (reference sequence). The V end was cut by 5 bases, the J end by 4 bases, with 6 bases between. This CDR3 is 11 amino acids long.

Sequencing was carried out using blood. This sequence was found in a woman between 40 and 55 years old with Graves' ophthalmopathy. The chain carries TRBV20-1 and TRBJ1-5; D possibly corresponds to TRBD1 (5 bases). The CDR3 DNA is TGCAGTGCTGGACAAAATCAGCCCCAGCATTTT. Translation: CSAGQNQPQHF.